The 5 T cell receptor beta chains below come from one sample, sequenced in a study of regulatory T cells in long-lasting Graves disease. The authors built TCR beta libraries using iRepertoire HTBI primers and Arm-PCR of CDR3 regions. TCRdb redid the calling of the multiplex PCR reads with MiXCR, one entry per CDR3 protein. The profile shows roughly 440,000 distinct CDR3 sequences, about a sixth of them singletons. Stated time point: newly diagnosed GD, antithyroid drugs for less than 3 months. Researchers made the TCR library from RNA that was extracted from PBMCs. The same sample was also studied in work on T cells in Graves' hyperthyroidism and ophthalmopathy.

This specimen was peripheral blood mononuclear cells (PBMCs), taken at new diagnosis, from a patient treated with antithyroid drugs. Receptors originate from a woman between 18 and 29 years old with Graves disease.

There are many counts of this clonotype. The chain has TRBV18 and TRBJ2-1; 8 nucleotides agree with TRBD2. The CDR3 contains 16 residues. V dropped 3 bases and J dropped 2; count of bases not matched to a gene: 6. Per the germline V gene, CDR1 is KGHSH and CDR2 is LQKENI. CDR3 sequence (DNA): TGTGCCAGCTCACCCCAGGAAGCGGGGGCCTACAATGAGCAGTTCTTC. Amino acid sequence: CASSPQEAGAYNEQFF.

This clonotype was seen at least ten times. This rearrangement joins TRBV24-1 to TRBJ2-1; the match to TRBD2 covers 9 bases. The junction had 12 bases not matched to a gene; V was cut back by 6 bases and J by 7 bases. CDR1 is KGHDR, CDR2 SFDVKD, per germline. CDR3 length equals 16 residues. CDR3 DNA: TGTGCCACCAGTACGTCGGCGGGAGGGCTCGGGAATGAGCAGTTCTTC. Amino acids: CATSTSAGGLGNEQFF.

This clonotype came up many times. This sequence joins TRBV28 and TRBJ1-2, with 9 bases that match TRBD1. Trimming at V came to 5 bases and at J to 6 bases, leaving 4 bases not matched to a gene. Germline assignment: CDR1 MDHEN and CDR2 SYDVKM. The CDR3 contains 13 residues. The CDR3 nucleotides are TGTGCCAGCAGTCACAGGACAGGGGATGGCTACACCTTC. It translates to CASSHRTGDGYTF.

This clonotype appeared a few times. The rearrangement uses TRBV30 and TRBJ2-1; no firm D call. This CDR3 is built from 12 residues. Germline-derived CDR1 and CDR2 are GTSNPN and SVGIG (reference sequence). The V end was cut by 4 bases, the J end by 6 bases, with 10 bases between. The CDR3: CAWKGLSNEQFF. CDR3 bases: TGTGCCTGGAAGGGCTTATCCAATGAGCAGTTCTTC.

This clonotype was detected ten times or more. The chain uses TRBV5-1 and TRBJ2-7; 8 nucleotides align to TRBD2. The germline V gene has CDR1 SGHRS and CDR2 YFSETQ. The CDR3 length is 16 residues. After removal of 0 bases from V and 3 bases from J, the junction contained 8 bases not matched to a gene. Written as DNA, the CDR3 is TGCGCCAGCAGCTTGGTCCGTAGGCGGGGGGACTACGAGCAGTACTTC. Amino acid sequence: CASSLVRRRGDYEQYF.